A selection of T cell receptor beta chains follows, all from one sample in a study of shared clonotypes between healthy human individuals. Produced via immunoSEQ multiplex PCR; TCRdb's table is partial and in-frame only. The sample includes 400,000 to 600,000 clones, 79% seen only once; the top ten take about 12%. Sequenced material: PBMCs. The receptors stem from a woman in her forties in good health. Some clones in this sample may be carry-over from other donors' samples. Each CDR3 is given with its conserved first and last residue. A D gene is named only where the DNA matches it firmly. Clone size is stated in some rows and not others, as once, few, many or a class when expanded.

size	D	V	J	DNA	CDR3
.	.	TRBV7-8	TRBJ1-5	TGTGCCAGCAGCCCCTACAGGACAAATAGCAATCAGCCCCAGCATTTT	CASSPYRTNSNQPQHF
once	.	TRBV5-1	TRBJ1-5	TGCGCCAGCAGCTTGGATCCGGCAGGGGCCAATCAGCCCCAGCATTTT	CASSLDPAGANQPQHF
.	TRBD1	TRBV11-1	TRBJ2-7	TGTGCCAGCAGCTACCGGGACAGACCTTACGAGCAGTACTTC	CASSYRDRPYEQYF
.	.	TRBV4-3	TRBJ2-7	TGCGCCAGCACCCCGAGCTTGGGCAGGATCTACGAGCAGTACTTC	CASTPSLGRIYEQYF
.	TRBD2	TRBV15	TRBJ2-7	TGTGCCACCAGCAGAGGCACCTCAGGGCTAGCGGGAAGGGAGCAGTACTTC	CATSRGTSGLAGREQYF
.	.	TRBV28	TRBJ1-2	TGTGCCAGCAGGATCGAGGGACCCGCTGGGGGCTACACCTTC	CASRIEGPAGGYTF
.	.	TRBV7-9	TRBJ2-7	TGTGCCAGCAGTTTCCCGATGGACTTGACCAAAGACTACGAGCAGTACTTC	CASSFPMDLTKDYEQYF
.	.	TRBV6-6	TRBJ2-7	TGTGCCAGCAGTTACATGTGGGATGAGAGGTACGAGCAGTACTTC	CASSYMWDERYEQYF
.	.	TRBV7-3	TRBJ2-1	TGTGCCAGCAGCCGTAGGGCTGGCTCCTACAATGAGCAGTTCTTC	CASSRRAGSYNEQFF
.	.	TRBV14	TRBJ2-5	TGTGCCAGCAGCCAAGATTGGGGTAGGGGAGAGACCCAGTACTTC	CASSQDWGRGETQYF
.	TRBD1	TRBV7-7	TRBJ1-4	TGTGCTAGCAGCAACGGACAGGGAGGTCTCGAAAAACTGTTTTTT	CASSNGQGGLEKLFF
few	TRBD1	TRBV2	TRBJ1-2	TGTGCCAGCAGTGAAGGGGAGGGGGCTCGTATTGGCTACACCTTC	CASSEGEGARIGYTF
.	TRBD1	TRBV6-6	TRBJ1-4	TGTGCCAGCAGACAGGGGAATCGGGAAAAACTGTTTTTT	CASRQGNREKLFF
.	TRBD1	TRBV10-2	TRBJ2-4	TGCGCCAGCAGTCTGGCAGGGGGCAAAAACATTCAGTACTTC	CASSLAGGKNIQYF
.	TRBD2	TRBV5-1	TRBJ2-7	TGCGCCAGCAGTCAACTCCCCGGGACTAGCGTTACCTACGAGCAGTACTTC	CASSQLPGTSVTYEQYF
.	.	TRBV20-1	TRBJ2-7	TGCAGTGCTATCAAAAGCGAGCAGTACTTC	CSAIKSEQYF
once	TRBD2	TRBV2	TRBJ2-7	TGTGCCAGCAGATTAGCCGGGACTAGCGCCTACGAGCAGTACTTC	CASRLAGTSAYEQYF